This T cell receptor (beta chain) was captured in a study of graft-versus-host responses after intestinal transplantation. There are 14 residues in the CDR3. In germline, CDR1 is SQVTM, CDR2 ANQGSEA. V trimming: 4 bases; J trimming: 6 bases; junction bases outside the gene matches: 7. General study points: Early post-transplant HvG declines showed an association with peak circulating GvH clone levels.

Only in-frame clones appear in the TCRdb table, and some are missing; sequencing was by immunoSEQ multiplex PCR. Of about 96,000 clones in the sample, 80% to 95% are singletons; the top ten hold about 0.28%. Comment on this clone: Its antigen is not identified.

This chain links TRBV29-1 with TRBJ2-2; 8 nucleotides line up with TRBD1. The source of this sequence is a human donor who received an intestinal transplant. Material: unstimulated CD4+ T cells sorted from spleen or lymph node cells, obtained before intestinal transplant. CDR3 sequence reads: CSVGAGGLAGELFF. CDR3 coding DNA: TGCAGCGTTGGTGCAGGGGGCCTCGCCGGGGAGCTGTTTTTT.